The 2 T cell receptor beta chains below all came from one sample that was sequenced in a study of blood T cell repertoires in COVID-19. Libraries were prepared by immunoSEQ multiplex PCR; TCRdb keeps only in-frame clonotypes and omits some of them. Among about 220,000 clones listed, about 85% were seen once. The sequencing input was peripheral blood. The receptors stem from a man aged 45-65 years who had recovered from COVID-19.

The rearrangement links TRBV28 to TRBJ2-1; TRBD2 matches 9 bases. Germline CDR1 and CDR2: MDHEN and SYDVKM. The CDR3 loop spans 15 amino acids. J lost 10 bases, V lost 7 bases, and 14 bases had no gene match. The CDR3, as DNA: TGTGCCAGCAAGCCCACAGGCGGGAGGGTTTGGGAGCAGTTCTTC. This translates into CASKPTGGRVWEQFF.

The V gene is TRBV21-1, the J gene TRBJ1-5. TRBV21-1 is a documented pseudogene. There are 13 residues in the CDR3. The chain's CDR3 is CASSTLEGGPQHF. CDR3 nucleotide sequence: TGTGCCAGCAGCACCCTAGAGGGAGGACCCCAGCATTTT.